Shown below are 29 T cell receptor beta chains from a single sample sequenced in a study of shared clonotypes between healthy human individuals. The repertoire was sequenced with immunoSEQ multiplex PCR; TCRdb's copy has only in-frame clones and lacks some. The profile shows a few million clones, about 92% of them singletons. Material: naive CD4+ T cells from PBMCs. Subset given: CD45RA+ positively selected. The receptors here all came from a man younger than 35 in good health. Some clones in this sample may be carry-over from other donors' samples.

The V call is TRBV19, the J call TRBJ1-2; tentatively, D is TRBD1 (5 bases). This CDR3 is 15 amino acids long. The V gene's germline CDR1 is LNHDA and CDR2 SQIVND (reference sequence). V gave up 3 bases and J gave up 2 bases, with 13 bases separating them. CDR3 DNA sequence: TGTGCCAGTAGTATGGGGCAGCGGGAGAACTATGGCTACACCTTC. This codes for CASSMGQRENYGYTF.

The chain joins TRBV5-1 to TRBJ2-7; D is unclear. V was shortened by 0 bases and J by 2 bases, with 9 bases between the two germline ends. CDR3 length equals 14 residues. Germline CDR1 SGHRS, CDR2 YFSETQ. The CDR3 DNA reads as TGCGCCAGCAGCTTGGAGGACGGAACCTACGAGCAGTACTTC. It encodes CASSLEDGTYEQYF.

This clone was picked up one time. V usage is TRBV27 and J usage is TRBJ2-1, with TRBD2 matching over 7 bases. The CDR3 spans 17 residues. V shed 6 bases, J shed 7 bases, and the junction held 18 bases outside the gene matches. Germline lookup yields CDR1 MNHEY and CDR2 SMNVEV (reference sequence). CDR3 in DNA: TGTGCCAGCAGGAGGGGTAGAGGGAGGGCCGGGGTGAATGAGCAGTTCTTC. Translating it yields CASRRGRGRAGVNEQFF.

The V and J genes are TRBV7-2 and TRBJ2-7; TRBD2 might be the D (6 bases). The CDR3 sequence is 14 residues long. Germline V gene lookup returns CDR1 SGHTA and CDR2 FQGNSA. With 4 bases removed from V and 0 bases from J, the gap between germline ends came to 10 bases. In DNA form, the CDR3 reads TGTGCCAGCAGCTGGGCGGGACTCTCCTACGAGCAGTACTTC. Amino acid sequence: CASSWAGLSYEQYF.

This chain links TRBV28 with TRBJ2-1; the D gene could be TRBD1 or TRBD2 (5 bases each). There are 14 residues in the CDR3. Trimming pared 4 bases from V and 11 bases from J, leaving 18 bases between. The V gene's germline CDR1 is MDHEN and CDR2 SYDVKM. In nucleotides, the CDR3 is TGTGCCAGCAGTTCAACCCTCCGGGGCTCTCAGCAGTTCTTC. It encodes CASSSTLRGSQQFF.

J is TRBJ2-1 and V is TRBV7-9; 8 bases are shared with TRBD1. The V segment lost 2 bases and the J segment 4 bases; nucleotides outside the gene matches: 7. The V gene's germline CDR1 is SEHNR and CDR2 FQNEAQ (reference sequence). This CDR3 region has 16 residues. The CDR3 DNA reads as TGTGCCAGCAGCTTACTCCAGGGGGCAAGGTACAATGAGCAGTTCTTC. It encodes CASSLLQGARYNEQFF.

The chain joins TRBV18 to TRBJ1-2; 10 bases line up with TRBD1. Trimming took 2 bases from V and 7 from J; bases not matched to a gene: 7. The CDR3 loop spans 15 amino acids. Germline-derived CDR1 and CDR2 are KGHSH and LQKENI. CDR3: CASSPTGTGDFGYTF. The CDR3 region has the DNA TGTGCCAGCTCACCAACCGGGACAGGGGATTTTGGCTACACCTTC.

The chain carries TRBV7-2 and TRBJ1-2; 8 bases fit TRBD1. The CDR3 extends over 14 amino acids. In germline, CDR1 is SGHTA, CDR2 FQGNSA. V was pared by 1 base and J by 7 bases, with 5 bases of the junction left unmatched. For the CDR3, the DNA is TGTGCCAGCAGCTTAGACAGGGGGGGAGGTGGCTACACCTTC. Protein sequence: CASSLDRGGGGYTF.

V is TRBV29-1 and J is TRBJ2-5, with TRBD1 identical over 12 bases. Germline V gene lookup returns CDR1 SQVTM and CDR2 ANQGSEA. Trimming took 6 bases from V and 2 from J; bases not matched to a gene: 13. The CDR3 sequence is 17 residues long. In nucleotides, the CDR3 is TGCAGCGTGGAGGGGCACCGGGACAGGGGGCCTCAAGAGACCCAGTACTTC. Translating gives CSVEGHRDRGPQETQYF.

The CDR3 nucleotides are TGTGCCAGCTCACCTCGGTTTGACAGACCATCCTACGAGCAGTACTTC. It is translated as CASSPRFDRPSYEQYF. This chain uses TRBV18 with TRBJ2-7, with a possible D match to TRBD1 (5 bases). This CDR3 is 16 amino acids long. CDR1 and CDR2 from the germline V gene are KGHSH and LQKENI. Trimming left V 3 bases short and J 1 base short, with 16 bases between.

This chain joins TRBV10-3 and TRBJ1-6; D call uncertain. V lost 0 bases and J 11 bases, leaving 8 bases between the germline ends. This CDR3 contains 13 residues. Germline V gene sequence: CDR1 ENHRY, CDR2 SYGVKD. DNA of the CDR3: TGTGCCATCAGTGAGTCGGCCGCCCCACCCCTCCACTTT. It encodes CAISESAAPPLHF.

This clone has a single count. This sample also contains other DNA sequences that code for the same CDR3. This sequence joins TRBV11-2 and TRBJ2-1; D is ambiguous. The V gene's germline CDR1 is SGHAT and CDR2 FQNNGV. V lost 5 bases and J lost 6, with 11 bases in between. This CDR3 is built from 13 residues. In DNA, the CDR3 is TGTGCCAGCAGCCCAAGGCGAGGCAATGAGCAGTTCTTC. Its protein product is CASSPRRGNEQFF.

The chain uses TRBV18 and TRBJ1-6; 8 bases map to TRBD1. The CDR3 has 16 amino acids. Germline V lookup: CDR1 KGHSH, CDR2 LQKENI. Trimming took 3 bases from V and 4 from J; bases not matched to a gene: 5. CDR3: CASSPGTGRYNSPLHF. The CDR3 DNA reads TGTGCCAGCTCACCGGGGACAGGCCGGTATAATTCACCCCTCCACTTT.

The CDR3 here is CASGRELEDTQYF. CDR3 bases: TGTGCCAGCGGGCGGGAGTTGGAAGATACGCAGTATTTT. The chain couples TRBV2 to TRBJ2-3, with TRBD2 matching over 7 bases. CDR3 length equals 13 residues. V shed 8 bases and J 5 bases; nucleotides not matched to a gene: 7. Germline V gene sequence: CDR1 SNHLY, CDR2 FYNNEI. Using reference TRBV2 and TRBJ2-3 for the parts outside the CDR3, the full variable domain is EPEVTQTPSHQVTQMGQEVILRCVPISNHLYFYWYRQILGQKVEFLVSFYNNEISEKSEIFDDQFSVERPDGSNFTLKIRSTKLEDSAMYFCASGRELEDTQYFGPGTRLTVL.

The chain uses TRBV18 and TRBJ1-1, with D perhaps TRBD1 (6 bases). The CDR3 has 14 residues. Germline-derived CDR1 and CDR2 are KGHSH and LQKENI. Trimming pared 4 bases from V and 6 bases from J, leaving 15 bases between. CDR3 bases: TGTGCCAGCTCACGGGGTCCTGGACAGCCTGAAGCTTTCTTT. It is translated as CASSRGPGQPEAFF.

The rearrangement joins TRBV18 to TRBJ2-7, with 11 bases matching TRBD2. With V trimmed by 3 bases and J by 2 bases, 3 bases remained unmatched. There are 15 residues in the CDR3. The germline V gene encodes CDR1 KGHSH and CDR2 LQKENI. The CDR3 DNA sequence: TGTGCCAGCTCACCGGCGACTAGCGGGGCCTACGAGCAGTACTTC. Translated: CASSPATSGAYEQYF.

For this clone: This specimen includes other DNA sequences encoding the same CDR3. V usage is TRBV14 and J usage is TRBJ1-1; D is unclear. CDR3 length: 13 residues. Germline V gene lookup returns CDR1 SGHDN and CDR2 FVKESK. The ends were cut back, 2 bases at V and 1 base at J, with 5 bases in the middle. The CDR3 coding sequence is TGTGCCAGCAGCCAACAGACGAACACTGAAGCTTTCTTT. This gives the protein CASSQQTNTEAFF.

The J gene is TRBJ2-1, the V gene TRBV6-5; a possible D gene is TRBD2 (5 bases). The CDR3 is 14 residues long. The V gene's germline CDR1 is MNHEY and CDR2 SVGAGI. Trimming pared 5 bases from V and 0 bases from J, leaving 8 bases between. The CDR3 region has the DNA TGTGCCAGCAGTGCCCGGGACTCCTACAATGAGCAGTTCTTC. Encoded protein: CASSARDSYNEQFF.

The chain has TRBV29-1 and TRBJ2-3; 9 bases align to TRBD2. Germline values: CDR1 SQVTM, CDR2 ANQGSEA. Unmatched junction bases numbered 5, after V lost 4 bases and J lost 0 bases. This CDR3 is built from 15 residues. CDR3 nucleotide sequence: TGCAGCGTTGTGCCAGCGGGAGGCAGCACAGATACGCAGTATTTT. Its translation: CSVVPAGGSTDTQYF.

This clone was counted a single time. The chain combines TRBV11-1 with TRBJ1-1, with D uncertain. Trimming cost V 2 bases and J 1 base, with 5 bases left between them. CDR1 is SGHAT and CDR2 is FQDESV in the germline V gene (reference sequence). CDR3 length: 13 amino acids. The CDR3 sequence is CASSLIENTEAFF. For the CDR3, the DNA is TGTGCCAGCAGCTTAATAGAGAACACTGAAGCTTTCTTT.

This chain connects TRBV5-1 to TRBJ1-2; D may be TRBD1 (5 bases). Germline lookup yields CDR1 SGHRS and CDR2 YFSETQ. The CDR3 is 12 residues long. V lost 4 bases and J lost 8, with 12 bases in between. CDR3 sequence: CASSPEGVGYTF. Here the CDR3 DNA reads TGCGCCAGCAGCCCGGAAGGGGTGGGCTACACCTTC.

The chain carries TRBV28 and TRBJ1-1; D might be TRBD1 (5 bases). The CDR3 contains 12 residues. Per the germline V gene, CDR1 is MDHEN and CDR2 is SYDVKM. Trimming left V 10 bases short and J 3 bases short, with 12 bases between. CDR3 in amino acids: CAKGQEDTEAFF. The CDR3 DNA follows: TGTGCCAAGGGGCAGGAGGACACTGAAGCTTTCTTT.

As regards this clone: Other DNA sequences in this specimen translate into the identical CDR3. V is TRBV7-9 and J is TRBJ1-1; D is unresolved. The CDR3 runs 13 residues. Germline loops: CDR1 SEHNR, CDR2 FQNEAQ (reference sequence). Trimming took 1 base from V and 1 from J, leaving 4 bases between them. Here the CDR3 reads CASSLESNTEAFF. The CDR3 region has the DNA TGTGCCAGCAGCTTAGAATCGAACACTGAAGCTTTCTTT.

V usage is TRBV5-1 and J usage is TRBJ2-2; D might be TRBD2 (6 bases). The CDR3 consists of 16 residues. Germline V lookup: CDR1 SGHRS, CDR2 YFSETQ. Trimming took 4 bases from V and 1 from J, leaving 14 bases between them. The DNA for the CDR3 is TGCGCCAGCAGCGTAACGGGACTCTTGAACACCGGGGAGCTGTTTTTT. Amino acid sequence: CASSVTGLLNTGELFF. Combining the CDR3 with reference TRBV5-1 and TRBJ2-2 gives the whole variable domain KAGVTQTPRYLIKTRGQQVTLSCSPISGHRSVSWYQQTPGQGLQFLFEYFSETQRNKGNFPGRFSGRQFSNSRSEMNVSTLELGDSALYLCASSVTGLLNTGELFFGEGSRLTVL.

The chain joins TRBV4-1 to TRBJ2-6; 9 positions agree with TRBD1. The germline CDR1 and CDR2 sequences are MGHRA and YSYEKL. V lost 6 bases and J lost 2; bases outside the gene matches: 8. There are 17 residues in the CDR3. CDR3 amino acids: CASRLRDREPGANVLTF. Written as DNA, the CDR3 is TGCGCCAGCAGACTACGGGACAGGGAACCTGGGGCCAACGTCCTGACTTTC.

The chain links TRBV2 to TRBJ1-4; TRBD1 aligns across 7 bases. CDR3 length: 15 amino acids. The V gene's germline CDR1 is SNHLY and CDR2 FYNNEI. Trimming took 6 bases from V and 6 from J; bases not matched to a gene: 10. The CDR3 is CASRSRTGDHEKLFF. The CDR3 DNA follows: TGTGCCAGCAGGTCGCGGACAGGAGATCATGAAAAACTGTTTTTT.

This clone was found a few times. The CDR3 nucleotides are TGTGCCAGCAGCCGGGAATCAGCTTTCTTT. Encoded protein: CASSRESAFF. This rearrangement joins TRBV6-1 to TRBJ1-1; D ambiguous. The CDR3 is made up of 10 amino acids. Germline values: CDR1 MNHNS, CDR2 SASEGT. Trimming stripped 6 bases from V and 10 bases from J, with 9 bases between.

The CDR3 coding sequence is TGTGCCAGCACCCGACGGGGAAGCTATGGCTACACCTTC. It encodes CASTRRGSYGYTF. The rearrangement joins TRBV6-1 to TRBJ1-2; unclear D gene. The V gene's germline CDR1 is MNHNS and CDR2 SASEGT. V shed 7 bases and J shed 4 bases, with 13 bases lying between them. This CDR3 is 13 amino acids long.

This clone was seen once. The CDR3 protein is CASSQEFVVTGELFF. DNA of the CDR3: TGCGCCAGCAGCCAAGAGTTCGTAGTCACCGGGGAGCTGTTTTTT. This chain uses TRBV4-3 with TRBJ2-2, with D unresolved. Trimming left V 0 bases short and J 4 bases short, with 9 bases between. The CDR3 has 15 amino acids. Germline-derived CDR1 and CDR2 are LGHNA and YSLEER.